Many counts were recorded for the clone carrying this T cell receptor (beta chain). Its antigen is unidentified. Libraries from sorted cells each used 800,000 to 1,000,000 CD4+ or CD8+ T cells. Germline V gene lookup returns CDR1 LGHNA and CDR2 YNFKEQ. This CDR3 spans 20 amino acids. Trimming cost V 1 base and J 8 bases; bases outside gene matches: 24. This record belongs to a study of neurological immune-mediated disorders. Study outcomes and limitations: Expansion of TCR clones was greatest in HTLV-1-associated myelopathy and smallest in multiple sclerosis, where it fell below that of healthy controls.

The making of cDNA relied on 5'RACE with 10-nucleotide random UMIs. Each CDR3 protein is one row after TCRdb ran MiXCR on the 5' RACE reads. The sample shows about 38,000 distinct CDR3 sequences, 11% of them seen only once. The chain couples TRBV4-2 to TRBJ1-1, with 8 nucleotides matching TRBD1. This sequence originates from a woman aged 30 to 39 with HTLV-1-associated myelopathy (HAM/TSP). Specimen: CD4+ T cells from blood. The chain's CDR3 is CASSQVGFLFTGGGKTEAFF. The CDR3 bases are TGTGCCAGCAGCCAAGTGGGTTTTCTGTTTACAGGGGGGGGGAAAACAGAAGCTTTCTTT.